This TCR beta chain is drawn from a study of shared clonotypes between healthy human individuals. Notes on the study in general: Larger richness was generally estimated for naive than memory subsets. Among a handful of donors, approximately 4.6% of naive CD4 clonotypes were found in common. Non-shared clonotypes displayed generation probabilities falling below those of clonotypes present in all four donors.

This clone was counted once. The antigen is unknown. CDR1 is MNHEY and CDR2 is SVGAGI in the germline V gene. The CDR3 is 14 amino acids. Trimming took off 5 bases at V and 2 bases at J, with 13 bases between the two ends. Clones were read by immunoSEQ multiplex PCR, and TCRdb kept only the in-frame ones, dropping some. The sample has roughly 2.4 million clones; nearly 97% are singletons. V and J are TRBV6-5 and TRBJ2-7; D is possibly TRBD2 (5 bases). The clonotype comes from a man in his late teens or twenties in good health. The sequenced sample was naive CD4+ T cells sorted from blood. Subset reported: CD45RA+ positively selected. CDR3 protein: CASSRSGPAYEQYF. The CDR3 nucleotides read TGTGCCAGCAGTCGGAGCGGCCCAGCCTACGAGCAGTACTTC.